These 23 T cell receptor beta chains were sequenced from one sample in a study of blood T cell repertoires in COVID-19. The protocol was immunoSEQ multiplex PCR, while the TCRdb copy is restricted to in-frame clones and leaves out a portion. This sample yields under 500,000 clones, of which around 91% are seen a single time; roughly 1.1% belongs to the top ten. Sequenced input: PBMCs or T cells enriched from blood (not recorded which). These receptors all come from a man between 25 and 39 years old who had recovered from COVID-19.

The chain combines TRBV29-1 with TRBJ2-1, with D maybe TRBD2 (6 bases). The CDR3 consists of 13 residues. Trimming shortened V by 7 bases and J by 7 bases, and 17 bases separated the two germline ends. Germline assignment: CDR1 SQVTM and CDR2 ANQGSEA. CDR3 nucleotide sequence: TGCAGCGCCAACCGGGACTTGATTAATGAGCAGTTCTTC. This gives the protein CSANRDLINEQFF.

The genes are TRBV28 and TRBJ1-5; maybe TRBD1 (5 bases). There are 15 residues in the CDR3. V lost 5 bases, J lost 1 base, and 12 bases lay in between. CDR1 and CDR2 (germline): MDHEN, SYDVKM. The CDR3 DNA sequence: TGTGCCAGCAGTCCGGGGGGGATCAGCAATCAGCCCCAGCATTTT. It is translated as CASSPGGISNQPQHF.

The chain couples TRBV2 to TRBJ2-7; D call uncertain. Germline CDR1 and CDR2: SNHLY and FYNNEI. The V end was cut by 5 bases, the J end by 5 bases, with 7 bases between. The CDR3 totals 11 residues. The CDR3 DNA sequence: TGTGCCAGCAGTAAACTGCACGAGCAGTACTTC. It encodes CASSKLHEQYF. Supplemented by reference TRBV2 and TRBJ2-7, the full variable domain reads EPEVTQTPSHQVTQMGQEVILRCVPISNHLYFYWYRQILGQKVEFLVSFYNNEISEKSEIFDDQFSVERPDGSNFTLKIRSTKLEDSAMYFCASSKLHEQYFGPGTRLTVT.

V and J are TRBV15 and TRBJ2-1, with D possibly matching TRBD2 (6 bases). The V end was cut by 3 bases, the J end by 11 bases, with 14 bases between. This CDR3 is built from 13 residues. Germline CDR1 and CDR2: LNHNV and YYDKDF (reference sequence). The DNA of the CDR3 is TGTGCCACCAGCAGTGACCATAGCGGAAAGCAGTTCTTC. It specifies CATSSDHSGKQFF.

This rearrangement joins TRBV4-1 to TRBJ2-7; 10 bases are a match to TRBD1. CDR3 length: 14 amino acids. V lost 4 bases and J lost 3; bases outside the gene matches: 3. Germline V lookup: CDR1 MGHRA, CDR2 YSYEKL. CDR3 nucleotides: TGCGCCAGCAGCCGCGGGACAGGGGACTACGAGCAGTACTTC. Translating it yields CASSRGTGDYEQYF.

The V and J genes are TRBV28 and TRBJ2-3, with 10 bases that match TRBD1. The CDR3 spans 16 residues. The germline gives CDR1 MDHEN, CDR2 SYDVKM. With V trimmed by 4 bases and J by 3 bases, 7 bases remained unmatched. The CDR3 sequence: CASSSRQGAQTDTQYF. CDR3 bases: TGTGCCAGCAGTTCCAGACAGGGGGCGCAGACAGATACGCAGTATTTT.

The chain links TRBV27 to TRBJ2-1, with 8 bases matching TRBD1. The germline CDR1 and CDR2 sequences are MNHEY and SMNVEV (reference sequence). V gave up 4 bases and J gave up 9 bases; unmatched junction bases: 5. This CDR3 has 13 amino acids. The CDR3 DNA is TGTGCCAGCAGTTCGTCGGACAGGGCTGAGCAGTTCTTC. Its protein is CASSSSDRAEQFF.

The V and J genes are TRBV15 and TRBJ1-2, with a possible D match to TRBD1 (6 bases). The CDR3 sequence is 15 residues long. Trimming pared 0 bases from V and 8 bases from J, leaving 16 bases between. Germline V gives CDR1 LNHNV, CDR2 YYDKDF (reference sequence). Here the CDR3 reads CATSRDRGKGEGYTF. CDR3 sequence (DNA): TGTGCCACCAGCAGAGATCGCGGAAAGGGGGAAGGCTACACCTTC.

In its sample, this clone was seen a few times. This chain connects TRBV6-1 to TRBJ1-3; D perhaps matches TRBD1 (5 bases). The germline V gene has CDR1 MNHNS and CDR2 SASEGT. Trimming cost V 0 bases and J 0 bases, with 9 bases left between them. The CDR3 runs to 16 residues. As DNA, the CDR3 is TGTGCCAGCAGTGAAGCTGACAGACACTCTGGAAACACCATATATTTT. Encoded protein: CASSEADRHSGNTIYF.

The chain employs TRBV18 and TRBJ1-2; D gene uncertain. The V end lost 2 bases, the J end lost 4 bases, and 14 bases lay between the germline ends. CDR1 and CDR2 from the germline V gene are KGHSH and LQKENI. The CDR3 sequence is 15 residues long. CDR3 amino acids: CASSPSRDSGYGYTF. The CDR3 DNA follows: TGTGCCAGCTCACCAAGTCGCGATTCGGGCTATGGCTACACCTTC. The whole variable domain, remainder taken from reference TRBV18 and TRBJ1-2, is NAGVMQNPRHLVRRRGQEARLRCSPMKGHSHVYWYRQLPEEGLKFMVYLQKENIIDESGMPKERFSAEFPKEGPSILRIQQVVRGDSAAYFCASSPSRDSGYGYTFGSGTRLTVV.

The CDR3 sequence is CASSASGGTEAFF. For the CDR3, the DNA is TGTGCCAGCAGTGCCTCAGGGGGAACTGAAGCTTTCTTT. The V gene is TRBV12-3 or TRBV12-4, the J gene TRBJ1-1; 7 nucleotides align to TRBD1. The CDR3 is made up of 13 amino acids. J was trimmed by 5 bases and V by 5 bases; bases with no gene match: 5.

The chain joins TRBV7-9 to TRBJ2-6; tentative D call: TRBD1 (5 bases). The CDR3 has 18 residues. The germline V gene encodes CDR1 SEHNR and CDR2 FQNEAQ (reference sequence). The V end lost 7 bases, the J end lost 0 bases, and 19 bases lay between the germline ends. DNA of the CDR3: TGTGCCAGCACCATTTTAACAGGCCGGAACTCTGGGGCCAACGTCCTGACTTTC. Amino acid sequence: CASTILTGRNSGANVLTF.

This chain connects TRBV28 to TRBJ1-6; TRBD1 aligns across 12 bases. Germline loops: CDR1 MDHEN, CDR2 SYDVKM. Losses at the gene ends were 3 bases for V and 10 bases for J; bases not matched to a gene: 10. CDR3 length: 17 amino acids. CDR3 nucleotide sequence: TGTGCCAGCAGTTTGGGAGGGACAGGGGGCGCGTACTCACCCCTCCACTTT. Its translation is CASSLGGTGGAYSPLHF.

J is TRBJ2-1 and V is TRBV7-9, with TRBD2 matching over 16 bases. The CDR3 is made up of 18 amino acids. V gave up 5 bases and J gave up 7 bases; unmatched junction bases: 11. From germline, CDR1 is SEHNR and CDR2 FQNEAQ (reference sequence). CDR3 coding DNA: TGTGCCAGCAGCCGACCGGGACTAGCGGGAGGGCCGGGGAATGAGCAGTTCTTC. Encoded protein: CASSRPGLAGGPGNEQFF. Combining the CDR3 with reference TRBV7-9 and TRBJ2-1 gives the whole variable domain DTGVSQNPRHKITKRGQNVTFRCDPISEHNRLYWYRQTLGQGPEFLTYFQNEAQLEKSRLLSDRFSAERPKGSFSTLEIQRTEQGDSAMYLCASSRPGLAGGPGNEQFFGPGTRLTVL.

The chain links TRBV13 to TRBJ2-5, with D maybe TRBD1 (5 bases). V lost 4 bases, J lost 2 bases, and 11 bases lay in between. Germline V CDR1 and CDR2: PRHDT, FYEKMQ (reference sequence). There are 14 residues in the CDR3. This chain's CDR3 is CASSSRQNQETQYF. The DNA for the CDR3 is TGTGCCAGCAGCTCCCGACAGAATCAAGAGACCCAGTACTTC.

This chain joins TRBV3-1 (or the pseudogene TRBV3-2) and TRBJ1-2; D gene unclear. V was clipped by 4 bases and J by 4 bases, with 13 bases between them. Germline loops: CDR1 LGHDT, CDR2 YNNKEL (reference sequence). The CDR3 is 14 residues long. CDR3 sequence reads: CASSLTGTSYGYTF. In DNA form, the CDR3 reads TGTGCCAGCAGCCTCACTGGTACCTCCTATGGCTACACCTTC.

The genes are TRBV19 and TRBJ1-5; no clear D gene. From germline, CDR1 is LNHDA and CDR2 SQIVND (reference sequence). Trimming pared 6 bases from V and 2 bases from J, leaving 14 bases between. The CDR3 consists of 15 residues. This chain's CDR3 is CASSQDREGNQPQHF. CDR3 nucleotides: TGTGCCAGTAGCCAGGACCGGGAGGGCAATCAGCCCCAGCATTTT.

The chain couples TRBV28 to TRBJ1-5, with TRBD1 matching 7 bases. Germline-derived CDR1 and CDR2 are MDHEN and SYDVKM. V lost 3 bases to trimming and J lost 2 bases; unmatched junction nucleotides: 4. This CDR3 is built from 15 residues. The CDR3 DNA reads as TGTGCCAGCAGTTTTGGAGGGGGCGGCAATCAGCCCCAGCATTTT. Its translation is CASSFGGGGNQPQHF.

J is TRBJ2-2 and V is TRBV11-2; 8 bases match TRBD2. The CDR3 consists of 16 residues. Germline V gene data show CDR1 as SGHAT and CDR2 as FQNNGV. Trimming cost V 0 bases and J 4 bases; bases outside gene matches: 4. This CDR3 is CASSLDGLAGTGELFF. The CDR3 nucleotides read TGTGCCAGCAGCTTAGATGGGCTAGCGGGCACCGGGGAGCTGTTTTTT.

In its sample, this clone was seen once. The rearrangement links TRBV7-8 to TRBJ1-5; possibly TRBD1 for D (6 bases). This CDR3 has 15 amino acids. Trimming stripped 0 bases from V and 1 base from J, with 7 bases between. The germline V gene has CDR1 SGHVS and CDR2 FQNEAQ. The CDR3 protein is CASSLADRSNQPQHF. The CDR3 nucleotides read TGTGCCAGCAGCTTAGCCGACAGGAGCAATCAGCCCCAGCATTTT.

The J gene is TRBJ1-4, the V gene TRBV7-2; 9 nucleotides agree with TRBD1. The germline CDR1 and CDR2 sequences are SGHTA and FQGNSA. The V gene end was trimmed by 2 bases and the J gene end by 8 bases; junction bases not matched to a gene: 6. The CDR3 contains 15 residues. CDR3: CASSLSGTGHEKLFF. The CDR3 bases are TGTGCCAGCAGCTTAAGCGGGACAGGGCACGAAAAACTGTTTTTT. Full variable domain (outside the CDR3, taken from reference TRBV7-2 and TRBJ1-4): GAGVSQSPSNKVTEKGKDVELRCDPISGHTALYWYRQSLGQGLEFLIYFQGNSAPDKSGLPSDRFSAERTGGSVSTLTIQRTQQEDSAVYLCASSLSGTGHEKLFFGSGTQLSVL.

V gene TRBV5-4 combines with J gene TRBJ2-2; 11 bases map to TRBD1. The ends lost 3 bases at V and 7 bases at J; junction bases unmatched: 11. Germline lookup yields CDR1 SGHNT and CDR2 YYREEE (reference sequence). The CDR3 covers 17 residues. The CDR3 DNA sequence: TGTGCCAGCAGCTCCGGGTGGGACAGGGGGGACGGCGGGGAGCTGTTTTTT. This sequence encodes CASSSGWDRGDGGELFF.

V and J are TRBV7-9 and TRBJ2-1, with D maybe TRBD2 (7 bases). V lost 1 base, J lost 9 bases, and 25 bases lay in between. The CDR3 is made up of 18 amino acids. Looked up from germline, CDR1 is SEHNR and CDR2 is FQNEAQ (reference sequence). Written as DNA, the CDR3 is TGTGCCAGCAGCTTAGTGGTGGGGGCGGGAGAGTTGAAGCTTGAGCAGTTCTTC. The encoded protein is CASSLVVGAGELKLEQFF.